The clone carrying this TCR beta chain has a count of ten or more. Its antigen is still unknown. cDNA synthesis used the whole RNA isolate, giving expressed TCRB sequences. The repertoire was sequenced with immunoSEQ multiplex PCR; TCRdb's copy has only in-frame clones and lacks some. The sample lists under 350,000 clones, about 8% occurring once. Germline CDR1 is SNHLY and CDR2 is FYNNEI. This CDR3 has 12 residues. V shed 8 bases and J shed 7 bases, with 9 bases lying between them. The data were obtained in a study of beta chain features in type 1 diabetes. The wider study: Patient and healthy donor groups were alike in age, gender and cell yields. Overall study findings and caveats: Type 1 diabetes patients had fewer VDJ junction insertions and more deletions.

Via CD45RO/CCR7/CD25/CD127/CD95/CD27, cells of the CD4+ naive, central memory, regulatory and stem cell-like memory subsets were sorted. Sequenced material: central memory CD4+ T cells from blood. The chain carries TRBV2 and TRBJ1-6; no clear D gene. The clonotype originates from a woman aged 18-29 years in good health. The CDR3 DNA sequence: TGTGCCAGCCGGTCGGACAATTCACCCCTCCACTTT. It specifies CASRSDNSPLHF. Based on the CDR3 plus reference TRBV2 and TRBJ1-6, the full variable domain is EPEVTQTPSHQVTQMGQEVILRCVPISNHLYFYWYRQILGQKVEFLVSFYNNEISEKSEIFDDQFSVERPDGSNFTLKIRSTKLEDSAMYFCASRSDNSPLHFGNGTRLTVT.